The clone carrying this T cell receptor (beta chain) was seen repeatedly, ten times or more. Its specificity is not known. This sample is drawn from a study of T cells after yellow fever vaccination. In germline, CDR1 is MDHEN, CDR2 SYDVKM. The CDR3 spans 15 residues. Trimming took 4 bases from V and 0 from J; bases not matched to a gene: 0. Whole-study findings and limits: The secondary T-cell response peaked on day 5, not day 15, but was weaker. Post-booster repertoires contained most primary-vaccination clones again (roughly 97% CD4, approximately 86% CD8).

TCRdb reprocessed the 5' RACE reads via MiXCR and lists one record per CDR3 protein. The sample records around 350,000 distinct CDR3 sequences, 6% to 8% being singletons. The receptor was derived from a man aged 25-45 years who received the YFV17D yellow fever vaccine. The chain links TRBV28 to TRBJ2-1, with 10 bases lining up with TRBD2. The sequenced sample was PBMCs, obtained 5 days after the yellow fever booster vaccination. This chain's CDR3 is CASSWTSGSYNEQFF. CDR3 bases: TGTGCCAGCAGTTGGACTAGCGGCTCCTACAATGAGCAGTTCTTC.